Listed below are T cell receptor beta chains from one sample, sequenced in a study of T cell responses to AZD1222 COVID-19 vaccine. Using immunoSEQ multiplex PCR, the repertoire was profiled, and TCRdb retains in-frame clones only, with some absent. The table includes 120,000 or so clones, about 89% detected once. The source material was peripheral blood, sampled on day 0 of AZD1222 vaccination. Source of these receptors: an adult in good health. Both conserved end residues are part of each CDR3. A D gene is named only where the DNA matches it firmly. Expanded clones are given a class, and other clones once, few, many or no size at all.

d_gene: NA; v_gene: TRBV28; j_gene: TRBJ1-2; abundance: NA; CDR3nt: TGTGCCAGCAGGCCGCCTCCGGACTCTCTCACCTTC; CDR3aa: CASRPPPDSLTF
d_gene: NA; v_gene: TRBV3-1/TRBV3-2; j_gene: TRBJ2-7; abundance: NA; CDR3nt: TGTGCCAGCAGCCAGGAAGGGGGGCACTCCTACGAGCAGTACTTC; CDR3aa: CASSQEGGHSYEQYF
d_gene: NA; v_gene: TRBV3-1/TRBV3-2; j_gene: TRBJ2-5; abundance: NA; CDR3nt: TGTGCCAGCAGCCTGAGGGCCAGCGGGCGACAAGAGACCCAGTACTTC; CDR3aa: CASSLRASGRQETQYF
d_gene: NA; v_gene: TRBV29-1; j_gene: TRBJ1-2; abundance: NA; CDR3nt: TGCAGCGTTGGGAGAGGAGGCTATGGCTACACCTTC; CDR3aa: CSVGRGGYGYTF
d_gene: TRBD2; v_gene: TRBV30; j_gene: TRBJ2-7; abundance: NA; CDR3nt: TGTGCCGGGGGGTCTAGCGGGAGGGACGAGCAGTACTTC; CDR3aa: CAGGSSGRDEQYF
d_gene: NA; v_gene: TRBV29-1; j_gene: TRBJ1-1; abundance: NA; CDR3nt: TGCAGCGTTGATTTGCAGGGGGAAGCTTTCTTT; CDR3aa: CSVDLQGEAFF
d_gene: NA; v_gene: TRBV5-8; j_gene: TRBJ1-1; abundance: NA; CDR3nt: TGTGCCAGCAGCTTTGACAGGCAGCGAAACACTGAAGCTTTCTTT; CDR3aa: CASSFDRQRNTEAFF
d_gene: TRBD2; v_gene: TRBV29-1; j_gene: TRBJ2-7; abundance: NA; CDR3nt: TGCAGCGCCGGACTAGGGAGCGAGCAGTACTTC; CDR3aa: CSAGLGSEQYF
d_gene: NA; v_gene: TRBV7-2; j_gene: TRBJ2-5; abundance: NA; CDR3nt: TGTGCCAGCAGTTTCCGTCCGGAAATTTGGCAGAAAGAGACCCAGTACTTC; CDR3aa: CASSFRPEIWQKETQYF
d_gene: NA; v_gene: TRBV6-8; j_gene: TRBJ1-1; abundance: once; CDR3nt: TGTGCCACCAACCCCATGGGGGAGACTGAAGCTTTCTTT; CDR3aa: CATNPMGETEAFF
d_gene: NA; v_gene: TRBV21-1; j_gene: TRBJ1-1; abundance: NA; CDR3nt: TGTGCCAGCAGCAAATGGGACAAGAACACTGAAGCTTTCTTT; CDR3aa: CASSKWDKNTEAFF
d_gene: TRBD1; v_gene: TRBV4-1; j_gene: TRBJ2-1; abundance: NA; CDR3nt: TGCGCCAGCAGCCAAGAAGGGGGCGGGCGGTTAGGTAATGAGCAGTTCTTC; CDR3aa: CASSQEGGGRLGNEQFF
d_gene: NA; v_gene: TRBV14; j_gene: TRBJ1-2; abundance: NA; CDR3nt: TGTGCCAGCAGCCCCGACGGACGCTATGGCTACACCTTC; CDR3aa: CASSPDGRYGYTF
d_gene: NA; v_gene: TRBV19; j_gene: TRBJ1-5; abundance: NA; CDR3nt: TGTGCCACCCTACATCAGAATCAGCCCCAGCATTTT; CDR3aa: CATLHQNQPQHF
d_gene: NA; v_gene: TRBV19; j_gene: TRBJ1-4; abundance: NA; CDR3nt: TGTGCCAGTAGTATCGGGACAAGGAGCGAAAAACTGTTTTTT; CDR3aa: CASSIGTRSEKLFF
d_gene: NA; v_gene: TRBV2; j_gene: TRBJ2-7; abundance: NA; CDR3nt: TGTGCCAGCAGTGTTGAGGGGGGTCCCTACGAGCAGTACTTC; CDR3aa: CASSVEGGPYEQYF
d_gene: NA; v_gene: TRBV11-2; j_gene: TRBJ1-1; abundance: NA; CDR3nt: TGTGCCAGCAGCTTAGCAAGGCCGGCCGAAGCTTTCTTT; CDR3aa: CASSLARPAEAFF
d_gene: TRBD2; v_gene: TRBV19; j_gene: TRBJ2-7; abundance: NA; CDR3nt: TGTGCCAGTAGTAGGCCTAGCGGGAGTCACGAGCAGTACTTC; CDR3aa: CASSRPSGSHEQYF
d_gene: TRBD1; v_gene: TRBV3-1/TRBV3-2; j_gene: TRBJ2-7; abundance: NA; CDR3nt: TGTGCCAGCAAAATGGACAGGTATACCTACGAGCAGTACTTC; CDR3aa: CASKMDRYTYEQYF
d_gene: NA; v_gene: TRBV6-5; j_gene: TRBJ1-1; abundance: NA; CDR3nt: TGTGCCAGCCCTGGGAGGGCGGAGAACACTGAAGCTTTCTTT; CDR3aa: CASPGRAENTEAFF
d_gene: NA; v_gene: TRBV19; j_gene: TRBJ2-7; abundance: NA; CDR3nt: TGTGCCACCAAAAAGACAGTTTACTCCTACGAGCAGTACTTC; CDR3aa: CATKKTVYSYEQYF
d_gene: NA; v_gene: TRBV13; j_gene: TRBJ2-6; abundance: NA; CDR3nt: TGTGCCAGCAGCTCCGGGGCCGGGGCCAACGTCCTGACTTTC; CDR3aa: CASSSGAGANVLTF
d_gene: NA; v_gene: TRBV7-2; j_gene: TRBJ1-1; abundance: NA; CDR3nt: TGTGCCAGCAGCACAAGCCCACAGGTTGAAGCTTTCTTT; CDR3aa: CASSTSPQVEAFF
d_gene: NA; v_gene: TRBV3-1/TRBV3-2; j_gene: TRBJ1-2; abundance: once; CDR3nt: TGTGCCAGCAGCCAAAGTTTGGGGGCATATGGCTACACCTTC; CDR3aa: CASSQSLGAYGYTF
d_gene: NA; v_gene: TRBV19; j_gene: TRBJ2-1; abundance: NA; CDR3nt: TGTGCCAGTAGTATAGTGGCCCAGACAGGAGAGCAGTTCTTC; CDR3aa: CASSIVAQTGEQFF
d_gene: NA; v_gene: TRBV6-1; j_gene: TRBJ2-7; abundance: NA; CDR3nt: TGTGCCAGCAGTGAAGCGCTTGACTTCCACGAGCAGTACTTC; CDR3aa: CASSEALDFHEQYF
d_gene: TRBD1; v_gene: TRBV7-8; j_gene: TRBJ2-1; abundance: NA; CDR3nt: TGTGCCAGCAGCTTAGTCGGTCTCCAGGGGGCCAAACCCTACAATGAGCAGTTCTTC; CDR3aa: CASSLVGLQGAKPYNEQFF
d_gene: NA; v_gene: TRBV6-4; j_gene: TRBJ1-5; abundance: NA; CDR3nt: TGTGCCAGCAGCGAGGGGATAAGGCAGCCCCAGCATTTT; CDR3aa: CASSEGIRQPQHF
d_gene: NA; v_gene: TRBV6-5; j_gene: TRBJ1-1; abundance: NA; CDR3nt: TGTGCCAGCAGTTACTCGAGCTGGGGTAGAGCTTTCTTT; CDR3aa: CASSYSSWGRAFF
d_gene: TRBD1; v_gene: TRBV6-5; j_gene: TRBJ1-3; abundance: NA; CDR3nt: TGTGCCAGCAGATCGGGACAGTCAGATAACACCATATATTTT; CDR3aa: CASRSGQSDNTIYF
d_gene: NA; v_gene: TRBV15; j_gene: TRBJ1-1; abundance: NA; CDR3nt: TGTGCCACCAGCAGACAGAGAAACACTGAAGCTTTCTTT; CDR3aa: CATSRQRNTEAFF
d_gene: TRBD2; v_gene: TRBV5-4; j_gene: TRBJ2-7; abundance: NA; CDR3nt: TGTGCCAGCAGCCGGGGAGGGGGACTAGCCTCATACGAGCAGTACTTC; CDR3aa: CASSRGGGLASYEQYF
d_gene: TRBD1; v_gene: TRBV7-3; j_gene: TRBJ2-7; abundance: NA; CDR3nt: TGTGCCAGCAGCCAGGGACAGGGGGTCCCCTACGAGCAGTACTTC; CDR3aa: CASSQGQGVPYEQYF
d_gene: TRBD1; v_gene: TRBV30; j_gene: TRBJ1-1; abundance: few; CDR3nt: TGTGCCTGGGACAGGGGAGGGAGGTACACTGAAGCTTTCTTT; CDR3aa: CAWDRGGRYTEAFF
d_gene: TRBD1; v_gene: TRBV11-2; j_gene: TRBJ2-1; abundance: NA; CDR3nt: TGTGCCAGCAGCCCTCAAACGGACAGGGACAAAAATGAGCAGTTCTTC; CDR3aa: CASSPQTDRDKNEQFF
d_gene: TRBD2; v_gene: TRBV11-3; j_gene: TRBJ2-7; abundance: NA; CDR3nt: TGTGCCAGCAGCTTTCGCGGGAGGGTGAACGAGCAGTACTTC; CDR3aa: CASSFRGRVNEQYF
d_gene: NA; v_gene: TRBV7-6; j_gene: TRBJ2-7; abundance: NA; CDR3nt: TGTGCCAGCAGCTTAGGGTGGCTTTCCTACGAGCAGTACTTC; CDR3aa: CASSLGWLSYEQYF